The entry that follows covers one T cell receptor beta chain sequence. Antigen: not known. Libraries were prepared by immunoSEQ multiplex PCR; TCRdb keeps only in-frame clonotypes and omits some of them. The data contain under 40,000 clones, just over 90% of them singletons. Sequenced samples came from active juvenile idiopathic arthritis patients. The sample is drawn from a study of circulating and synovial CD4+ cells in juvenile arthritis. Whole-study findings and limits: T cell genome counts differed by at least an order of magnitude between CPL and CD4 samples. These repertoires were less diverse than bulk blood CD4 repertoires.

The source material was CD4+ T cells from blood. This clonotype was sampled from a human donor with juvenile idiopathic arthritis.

The CDR3 nucleotides read TGTGCCAGCAGTCGCGGGACAGGGGGGACCTACGAGCAGTACTTC. Encoded protein: CASSRGTGGTYEQYF. The gene calls are TRBV6-5 and TRBJ2-7, with 11 bases matching TRBD1. V was clipped by 5 bases and J by 2 bases; unmatched bases: 5. Germline CDR1 and CDR2: MNHEY and SVGAGI. This CDR3 has 15 amino acids.